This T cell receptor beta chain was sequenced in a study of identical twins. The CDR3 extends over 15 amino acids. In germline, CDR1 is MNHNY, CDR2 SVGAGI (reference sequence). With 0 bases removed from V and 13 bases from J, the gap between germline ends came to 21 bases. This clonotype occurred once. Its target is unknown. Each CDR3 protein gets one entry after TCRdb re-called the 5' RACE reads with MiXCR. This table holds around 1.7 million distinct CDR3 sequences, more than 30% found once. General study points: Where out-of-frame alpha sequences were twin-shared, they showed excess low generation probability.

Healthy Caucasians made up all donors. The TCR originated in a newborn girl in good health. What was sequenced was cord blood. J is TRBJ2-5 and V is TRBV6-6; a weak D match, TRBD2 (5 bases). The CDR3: CASSYSSRRIYERYF. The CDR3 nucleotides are TGTGCCAGCAGTTACTCGTCACGGAGGATATACGAGCGGTACTTC.